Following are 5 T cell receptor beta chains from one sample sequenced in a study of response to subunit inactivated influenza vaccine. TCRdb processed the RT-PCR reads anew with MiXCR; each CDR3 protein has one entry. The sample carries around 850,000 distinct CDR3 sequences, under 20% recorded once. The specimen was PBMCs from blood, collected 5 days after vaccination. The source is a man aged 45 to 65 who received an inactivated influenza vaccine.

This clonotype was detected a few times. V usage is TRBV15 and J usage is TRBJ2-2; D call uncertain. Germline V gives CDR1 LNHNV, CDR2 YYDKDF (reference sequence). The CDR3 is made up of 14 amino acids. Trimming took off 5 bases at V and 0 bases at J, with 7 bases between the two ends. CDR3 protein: CATSATPNTGELFF. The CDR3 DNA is TGTGCCACCAGCGCGACGCCGAACACCGGGGAGCTGTTTTTT.

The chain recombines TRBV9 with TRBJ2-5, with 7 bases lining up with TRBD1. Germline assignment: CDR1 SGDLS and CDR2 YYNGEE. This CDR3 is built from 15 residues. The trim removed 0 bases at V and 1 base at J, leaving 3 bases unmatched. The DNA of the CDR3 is TGTGCCAGCAGCGTAGAGAGGGGGCTCCAAGAGACCCAGTACTTC. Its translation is CASSVERGLQETQYF.

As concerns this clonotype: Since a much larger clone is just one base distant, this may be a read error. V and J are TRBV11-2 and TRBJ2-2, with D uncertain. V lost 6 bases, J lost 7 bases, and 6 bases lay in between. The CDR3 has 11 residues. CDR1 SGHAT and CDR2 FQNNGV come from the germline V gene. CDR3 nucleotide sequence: TGTGCCAGCAGGTCCATCGGGGAGCTGTTTTTT. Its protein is CASRSIGELFF.

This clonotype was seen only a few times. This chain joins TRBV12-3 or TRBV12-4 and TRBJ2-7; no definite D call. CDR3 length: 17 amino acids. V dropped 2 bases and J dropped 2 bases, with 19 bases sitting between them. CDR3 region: CASSLLALSVGTYEQYF. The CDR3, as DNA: TGTGCCAGCAGTTTACTGGCCCTATCAGTAGGGACCTACGAGCAGTACTTC.

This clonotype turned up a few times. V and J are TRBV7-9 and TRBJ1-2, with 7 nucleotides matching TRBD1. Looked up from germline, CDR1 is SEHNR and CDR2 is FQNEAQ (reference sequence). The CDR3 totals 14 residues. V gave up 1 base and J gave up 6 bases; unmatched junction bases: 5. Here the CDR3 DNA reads TGTGCCAGCAGCTTAGGACAGGGAGAGAATGGCTACACCTTC. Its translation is CASSLGQGENGYTF. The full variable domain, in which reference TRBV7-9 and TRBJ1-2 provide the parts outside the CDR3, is DTGVSQNPRHKITKRGQNVTFRCDPISEHNRLYWYRQTLGQGPEFLTYFQNEAQLEKSRLLSDRFSAERPKGSFSTLEIQRTEQGDSAMYLCASSLGQGENGYTFGSGTRLTVV.